A selection of T cell receptor beta chains follows, all from one sample in a study of OX40 agonist ivuxolimab in advanced cancers. Sequencing was performed with immunoSEQ multiplex PCR; in TCRdb, only in-frame clones are kept and a portion is missing. The table lists 60,000 to 85,000 clones, 70% to 90% of them singletons, with roughly 0.98% in the top ten. Source: CD4+ or CD8+ T cells sorted from blood, taken in a trial of the OX40 agonist ivuxolimab. The receptors were sampled from an adult with an advanced solid tumor such as melanoma, head and neck, liver or kidney cancer. Both conserved end residues are part of each CDR3. D genes are given only for firm matches.

V gene	D gene	J gene	CDR3 protein
TRBV5-1	-	TRBJ2-6	CASSGQGVNSGANVLTF
TRBV19	TRBD2	TRBJ2-7	CASSGLADSYEQYF
TRBV5-1	-	TRBJ2-2	CASSLQGFPGELFF
TRBV18	-	TRBJ1-2	CASSPDSLYGYTF
TRBV5-1	-	TRBJ2-2	CASSWGHQGTGELFF
TRBV27	-	TRBJ1-2	CASSLQGAKGYTF
TRBV19	-	TRBJ1-5	CASGLGQRNQPQHF
TRBV14	TRBD1	TRBJ2-7	CASSKTGTGDDEQYF
TRBV10-3	-	TRBJ1-2	CAISESSASVYGYTF
TRBV18	-	TRBJ2-1	CASSPGPSGNEQFF
TRBV6-6	TRBD2	TRBJ2-1	CASTISAGGSEGQFF
TRBV11-3	-	TRBJ1-1	CASSLGEDTIAFF
TRBV5-1	-	TRBJ2-2	CASSKWTGPNTGELFF
TRBV7-3	-	TRBJ1-6	CASSLTYPNSPLHF
TRBV19	TRBD2	TRBJ2-7	CASRETSGLTYEQYF
TRBV5-1	-	TRBJ2-7	CASSLAKGVWVGDEQYF
TRBV5-1	-	TRBJ2-3	CASSWTIQGPTDTQYF
TRBV30	TRBD1	TRBJ1-5	CAWTPGQGANQPQHF
TRBV7-6	-	TRBJ1-3	CASSTQGPGQISGNTIYF
TRBV9	TRBD1	TRBJ1-5	CASSVGSEGAQPQHF
TRBV9	TRBD2	TRBJ2-7	CASSVASGMSYEQYF
TRBV2	-	TRBJ2-5	CASSVRGAGETQYF
TRBV16	-	TRBJ2-1	CASSQLWRNEQFF
TRBV14	-	TRBJ2-7	CASSQDRVGQYF
TRBV25-1	TRBD1	TRBJ2-2	CASLGQLNTGELFF
TRBV19	-	TRBJ1-5	CASSRRPNQPQHF
TRBV5-1	TRBD1	TRBJ2-1	CASSLATGQAYNEQFF
TRBV5-1	TRBD2	TRBJ2-5	CASSPGTSGRGRETQYF
TRBV18	TRBD1	TRBJ1-1	CASSPLDRGRTEAFF
TRBV5-1	-	TRBJ2-3	CASSLSNPADTQYF
TRBV11-1	TRBD2	TRBJ2-5	CASSPRLAGGETQYF
TRBV28	-	TRBJ2-5	CASSTGRGGETQYF
TRBV2	-	TRBJ2-1	CASSAFNEQFF
TRBV7-8	-	TRBJ2-5	CASSLAFRETQETQYF
TRBV28	TRBD2	TRBJ2-7	CASSFSASGKKQYF
TRBV5-1	-	TRBJ2-3	CASSNGAQGIDTQYF
TRBV7-9	TRBD2	TRBJ2-5	CASSPTSGRPGTQYF
TRBV18	-	TRBJ2-5	CASSVPEEETQYF
TRBV7-9	-	TRBJ1-2	CASSLYAGASYGYTF
TRBV6-6	-	TRBJ2-3	CASSYGQTGPQYF
TRBV7-2	-	TRBJ1-6	CASSLGGGLGSPLHF
TRBV19	-	TRBJ2-1	CASSIVAGGEQFF
TRBV2	TRBD1	TRBJ2-7	CASSGTGFDEQYF
TRBV5-1	-	TRBJ1-5	CASSLGQGGNQPQHF
TRBV5-1	TRBD2	TRBJ2-2	CASSFPGGSGELFF
TRBV10-3	-	TRBJ2-1	CAIVSSLYNEQFF
TRBV7-1	TRBD2	TRBJ2-7	CASSPWASGRRYEQYF
TRBV5-1	-	TRBJ2-3	CASSLEPQDTQYF
TRBV19	TRBD1	TRBJ2-7	CASSLHGQGPYEQYF
TRBV10-2	TRBD2	TRBJ2-5	CASSEGTSGLKTQYF
TRBV11-2	-	TRBJ1-4	CASSFDATNEKLFF
TRBV20-1	-	TRBJ1-4	CSAESNEKLFF
TRBV27	TRBD2	TRBJ2-3	CASRKRETSTDTQYF
TRBV4-2	-	TRBJ2-7	CASSQGNHEAYEQYF
TRBV30	TRBD1	TRBJ2-7	CAWSGGTGGEQYF
TRBV28	TRBD1	TRBJ1-5	CASSTRTGALSNQPQHF
TRBV19	-	TRBJ2-2	CASSIAVMNTGELFF
TRBV7-8	-	TRBJ2-4	CASSLGAGAKNIQYF
TRBV19	TRBD1	TRBJ2-2	CASSWTGGNTGELFF